These 3 T cell receptor beta chains were all obtained from the same sample, sequenced in a study of memory CD4+ T cells and cytomegalovirus serostatus. The repertoire was sequenced with immunoSEQ multiplex PCR; TCRdb's copy has only in-frame clones and lacks some. The profile covers tens of thousands of clones, with 78% appearing a single time and less than 0.6% taken by the ten largest. The sort gate was single viable CD3+CD4+CD8-CD45RO+ cells for memory CD4+ T cells. Sequencing used memory CD4+ T cells from blood. These receptors were taken from an adult in good health and CMV-seronegative.

This clone was detected only once. The V call is TRBV29-1, the J call TRBJ2-2, with 12 bases lining up with TRBD1. With 8 bases clipped from V and 7 bases from J, the junction kept 5 bases outside the gene matches. The CDR3 extends over 13 amino acids. Germline CDR1 and CDR2: SQVTM and ANQGSEA. The CDR3 DNA is TGCAGCACCGGGACAGGGGGCGGCGGGGAGCTGTTTTTT. Translated, it gives CSTGTGGGGELFF.

This rearrangement joins TRBV28 to TRBJ2-3; D may correspond to TRBD1 or TRBD2 (6 bases each). Trimming removed 4 bases from V and 0 bases from J, with 14 bases in between. Germline V lookup: CDR1 MDHEN, CDR2 SYDVKM. This CDR3 has 16 amino acids. The CDR3 DNA sequence: TGTGCCAGCAGTTACGGGGGCCGTACTAGCACAGATACGCAGTATTTT. Translation: CASSYGGRTSTDTQYF. Full variable domain (remainder filled in from reference TRBV28 and TRBJ2-3): DVKVTQSSRYLVKRTGEKVFLECVQDMDHENMFWYRQDPGLGLRLIYFSYDVKMKEKGDIPEGYSVSREKKERFSLILESASTNQTSMYLCASSYGGRTSTDTQYFGPGTRLTVL.

On this clone itself: A read error is likely, as this CDR3 ends without the conserved phenylalanine or tryptophan. The chain is built from TRBV5-4 and TRBJ1-2, with 7 bases identical to TRBD1. Trimming took 1 base from V and 6 from J; bases not matched to a gene: 9. CDR1 and CDR2 from the germline V gene are SGHNT and YYREEE (reference sequence). The CDR3 spans 15 residues. CDR3 sequence: CASSLKSARGDGYTS. Written as DNA, the CDR3 is TGTGCCAGCAGCTTGAAAAGTGCCAGGGGGGATGGCTACACCTCC.